The 2 T cell receptor beta chains presented below share a single source sample, sequenced in a study of cytomegalovirus exposure and HLA in healthy donors. The PCR contained 60 Vbeta and 13 Jbeta primers. Generated by immunoSEQ multiplex PCR, the TCRdb table keeps only in-frame clones and is missing some. The repertoire consists of 180,000 or so clones, with around 80% occurring once and the leading ten covering approximately 0.78%. Specimen: PBMCs. These receptors all come from a woman between 18 and 29 years old in good health and CMV-seronegative.

The chain joins TRBV19 to TRBJ2-5; the D gene is possibly TRBD2 (6 bases). V was trimmed by 6 bases and J by 5 bases, leaving 10 bases between them. The germline CDR1 and CDR2 sequences are LNHDA and SQIVND (reference sequence). The length of the CDR3 is 12 residues. The CDR3 sequence: CASRRERETQYF. The DNA of the CDR3 is TGTGCCAGTAGGCGGGAAAGGGAGACCCAGTACTTC.

V usage is TRBV6-5 and J usage is TRBJ2-7; weak D call: TRBD2 (5 bases). Trimming took off 2 bases at V and 7 bases at J, with 21 bases between the two ends. The CDR3 loop spans 16 amino acids. Germline CDR1 reads MNHEY; CDR2 reads SVGAGI. The DNA for the CDR3 is TGTGCCAGCAGTTACGTGGAGGTCCCTAAGCAAGGGGAGCAGTACTTC. Translated, it gives CASSYVEVPKQGEQYF.